What follows describes a single T cell receptor (beta chain). The CDR3 sequence is 17 residues long. Trimming left V 4 bases short and J 0 bases short, with 17 bases between. Germline CDR1 is SGDLS and CDR2 is YYNGEE. TCRdb's copy holds only in-frame clones and misses some; the assay was immunoSEQ multiplex PCR. The sample lists some 70,000 clones, about 64% occurring once. This record comes from a study of cytotoxic CD8 clonotypes in ibrutinib-treated CLL. The TCR sequence derives from a human donor with chronic lymphocytic leukemia. The V gene is TRBV9, the J gene TRBJ1-3; D is unresolved. This sample comprised PBMCs, obtained after 12 months of ibrutinib treatment. DNA for the CDR3: TGTGCCAGCAGCCCCGGAGGATGGGCGAGCTCTGGAAACACCATATATTTT. Amino acids: CASSPGGWASSGNTIYF.